This TCR beta chain was obtained from a study of CD8+CD57+ T cells in acquired aplastic anemia. The wider study: DNA recovered from sorted CD4+ and CD8+ cells had a mean of approximately 3 ug.

The table lists this clonotype with a count of one. Its antigen remains unknown. The junction differs from germline at one of its ends, possibly a read error. Genomic DNA, the template, was used for profiling of the TCR beta VDJ and CDR3. Each CDR3 protein gets one entry after TCRdb re-called the reads with MiXCR. Among a few hundred thousand distinct CDR3 sequences, approximately 79% were seen once, and the ten largest hold roughly 42%. General study findings and limits: Twenty-nine shared CD8+ CDR3s appeared highly expressed within patients' immunodominant clones.

CD8+CD57+ cell expansion, shown by flow cytometry, had occurred in the patients selected for sequencing. Each patient had severe acquired aplastic anemia. This CDR3 has 16 residues. CDR1 SGHVS and CDR2 FQNEAQ come from the germline V gene. The source material was sorted CD4+, CD8+, or CD8+CD57+ T cells (not recorded which) from PBMCs. The rearrangement uses TRBV7-8 and TRBJ1-2; weak D call: TRBD1 (6 bases). This receptor was identified in a human donor with aplastic anemia. CDR3 nucleotides: TGTGCCAGCAGCTTAGAGGGGGACGGGCATGTACATGGCTGCACCTTC. Translating it yields CASSLEGDGHVHGCTF.